Following are 11 T cell receptor beta chains from one sample sequenced in a study of T cell responses to AZD1222 COVID-19 vaccine. The data were produced by immunoSEQ multiplex PCR, yet TCRdb's version contains in-frame clones alone and is incomplete. The sample includes roughly 120,000 clones, less than 90% of them seen just once. The sequencing here drew on peripheral blood, taken on day 0 of AZD1222 vaccination. The receptors shown here come from an adult in good health.

The rearrangement uses TRBV21-1 and TRBJ1-5; the table calls TRBD1, which could not be checked here. TRBV21-1 is shown as a pseudogene. The CDR3 has 15 residues. The CDR3, as DNA: TGTGCCAGCAGCAATCGGGACACACTCAATCAGCCCCAGCATTTT. Translated, it gives CASSNRDTLNQPQHF.

V and J are TRBV5-1 and TRBJ2-7; D is unclear. The germline V gene has CDR1 SGHRS and CDR2 YFSETQ. V dropped 2 bases and J dropped 1 base, with 7 bases sitting between them. This CDR3 contains 13 residues. The CDR3 coding sequence is TGCGCCAGCAGCTTAGTCAGGTCCTACGAGCAGTACTTC. It is translated as CASSLVRSYEQYF.

V is TRBV7-2 and J is TRBJ2-5, with D perhaps TRBD2 (5 bases). The CDR3 has 14 amino acids. Trimming removed 5 bases at V and 4 bases at J, with 14 bases between. Looked up from germline, CDR1 is SGHTA and CDR2 is FQGNSA. The CDR3 protein is CASSRQLGRETQYF. The CDR3 region has the DNA TGTGCCAGCAGCCGCCAACTAGGGCGAGAGACCCAGTACTTC.

V gene TRBV20-1 combines with J gene TRBJ1-2, with no clear D. The CDR3 totals 10 residues. Trimming pared 5 bases from V and 8 bases from J, leaving 9 bases between. Germline V gives CDR1 DFQATT, CDR2 SNEGSKA (reference sequence). In nucleotides, the CDR3 is TGCAGTGCTTGGATGCTCGGCTACACCTTC. This translates into CSAWMLGYTF.

The chain employs TRBV27 and TRBJ2-1, with D possibly TRBD2 on 5 matching bases. Germline V gives CDR1 MNHEY, CDR2 SMNVEV (reference sequence). The CDR3 totals 15 residues. Trimming took 5 bases from V and 4 from J, leaving 15 bases between them. As DNA, the CDR3 is TGTGCCAGCAGTGTTTCGGGGTCAGGATACAATGAGCAGTTCTTC. This sequence encodes CASSVSGSGYNEQFF.

Only one count was recorded for this clone. The rearrangement uses TRBV29-1 and TRBJ2-3, with no clear D. The V gene lost 2 bases and the J gene lost 0 bases, with 12 bases spanning the gap. This CDR3 is built from 15 residues. Germline CDR1 and CDR2: SQVTM and ANQGSEA. CDR3: CSVESGGLSTDTQYF. Written as DNA, the CDR3 is TGCAGCGTTGAATCGGGCGGCCTTAGCACAGATACGCAGTATTTT.

The chain recombines TRBV7-8 with TRBJ2-4, with 10 positions matching TRBD2. The CDR3 has 19 amino acids. Trimming cost V 5 bases and J 3 bases; bases outside gene matches: 16. The germline V gene encodes CDR1 SGHVS and CDR2 FQNEAQ. The DNA for the CDR3 is TGTGCCAGCAGCCCTAGAGAGACCCTAGCGGGAGACGGCAAAAACATTCAGTACTTC. Amino acid sequence: CASSPRETLAGDGKNIQYF.

The chain joins TRBV6-5 to TRBJ1-1; D unclear. V was clipped by 5 bases and J by 3 bases, with 16 bases between them. In germline, CDR1 is MNHEY, CDR2 SVGAGI. CDR3 length: 15 residues. CDR3 coding DNA: TGTGCCAGCAGTAGTACAAATTTGGGATACACTGAAGCTTTCTTT. Protein product: CASSSTNLGYTEAFF.

This clone was detected only once. The rearrangement uses TRBV18 and TRBJ2-7; D perhaps matches TRBD2 (7 bases). V dropped 3 bases and J dropped 6 bases, with 21 bases sitting between them. The CDR3 covers 16 residues. Per the germline V gene, CDR1 is KGHSH and CDR2 is LQKENI. This chain's CDR3 is CASSPQEGGGYGEQYF. CDR3 bases: TGTGCCAGCTCACCCCAAGAGGGGGGAGGGTACGGCGAGCAGTACTTC.

This chain uses TRBV6-4 with TRBJ2-3; 13 positions agree with TRBD2. The CDR3 is 16 residues long. The junction had 1 base not matched to a gene; V was cut back by 0 bases and J by 4 bases. Germline CDR1 reads MRHNA; CDR2 reads SNTAGT. The CDR3 region has the DNA TGTGCCAGCAGTGACTCGACTAGCGGGGGGCCAGATACGCAGTATTTT. It encodes CASSDSTSGGPDTQYF.

The V gene is TRBV12-5, the J gene TRBJ1-5; possibly TRBD1 for D (5 bases). Germline V CDR1 and CDR2: LGHNT, FRNRAP. CDR3 size: 16 residues. Trimming pared 9 bases from V and 4 bases from J, leaving 22 bases between. DNA of the CDR3: TGTGCTAGGGGCCCAAAATACAGGTTGGGGAATCAGCCCCAGCATTTT. The encoded protein is CARGPKYRLGNQPQHF.